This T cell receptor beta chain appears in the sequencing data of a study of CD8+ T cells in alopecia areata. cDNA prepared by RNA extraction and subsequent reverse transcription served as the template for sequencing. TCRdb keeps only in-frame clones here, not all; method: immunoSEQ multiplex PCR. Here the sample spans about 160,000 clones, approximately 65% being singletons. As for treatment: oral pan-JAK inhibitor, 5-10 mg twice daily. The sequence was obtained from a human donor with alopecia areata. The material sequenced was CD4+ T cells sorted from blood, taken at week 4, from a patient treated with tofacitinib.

The CDR3, as DNA: TGTGCCAGCAGCGCCTTGGCAGGAGTAGGCGAGCAGTACTTC. This gives the protein CASSALAGVGEQYF. The chain links TRBV7-9 to TRBJ2-7; no firm D call. Germline V gene lookup returns CDR1 SEHNR and CDR2 FQNEAQ (reference sequence). With 5 bases removed from V and 6 bases from J, the gap between germline ends came to 17 bases. The CDR3 totals 14 residues.